This TCR beta chain was captured in a study of cytomegalovirus exposure and HLA in healthy donors. Study-level background: The roughly 660 first-cohort repertoires shared a platform with the 130 or so validation repertoires, as reported in a later analysis.

Generated by immunoSEQ multiplex PCR, the TCRdb table keeps only in-frame clones and is missing some. The sample has under 150,000 clones, about 88% seen once. This CDR3 has 15 residues. Germline V gene data show CDR1 as SGHVS and CDR2 as FNYEAQ. Deletions cut 4 bases from V and 0 bases from J, with 12 bases between. This receptor was taken from a man aged 18 to 35 in good health and CMV-seropositive. The V and J genes are TRBV7-6 and TRBJ2-5; weak D call: TRBD1 (5 bases). Material: PBMCs. The CDR3 protein is CASSSARTYQETQYF. For the CDR3, the DNA is TGTGCCAGCAGCTCGGCAAGGACATACCAAGAGACCCAGTACTTC.